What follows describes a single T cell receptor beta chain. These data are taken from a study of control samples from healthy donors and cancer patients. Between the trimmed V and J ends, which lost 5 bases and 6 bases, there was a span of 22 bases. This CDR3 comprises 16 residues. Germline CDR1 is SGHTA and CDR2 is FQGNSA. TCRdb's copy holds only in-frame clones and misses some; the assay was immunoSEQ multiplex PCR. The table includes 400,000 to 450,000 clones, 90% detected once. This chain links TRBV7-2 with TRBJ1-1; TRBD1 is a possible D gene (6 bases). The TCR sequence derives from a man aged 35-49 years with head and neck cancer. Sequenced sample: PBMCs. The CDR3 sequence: CASSPPWGARGAEAFF. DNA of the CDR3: TGTGCCAGCAGCCCTCCGTGGGGGGCGCGGGGGGCTGAAGCTTTCTTT.